These 22 T cell receptor beta chains share one sample of origin, sequenced in a study of blood T cell repertoires in COVID-19. The table came from immunoSEQ multiplex PCR; TCRdb's copy has only in-frame clones and leaves some out. The repertoire holds about 90,000 clones, with approximately 88% as singletons. Sequencing input: peripheral blood. These receptors were obtained from a man aged 45-65 years with COVID-19, enrolled during active disease.

The J gene is TRBJ1-4, the V gene TRBV6-1; D unresolved. V gave up 9 bases and J gave up 8 bases, with 10 bases separating them. The germline V gene encodes CDR1 MNHNS and CDR2 SASEGT. The CDR3 extends over 11 amino acids. CDR3: CASREREKLFF. The CDR3 DNA reads as TGTGCCAGTAGAGAACGGGAAAAACTGTTTTTT.

Written as DNA, the CDR3 is TGTGCCAGCAGTGAGGGTGGTAAGTCGGGCTACGAGCAGTACTTC. It is translated as CASSEGGKSGYEQYF. This rearrangement joins TRBV6-1 to TRBJ2-7; D is uncertain. V was clipped by 3 bases and J by 3 bases, with 15 bases between them. The CDR3 consists of 15 residues. Germline values: CDR1 MNHNS, CDR2 SASEGT.

The J gene is TRBJ1-1, the V gene TRBV3-1 (or the pseudogene TRBV3-2); 9 bases map to TRBD1. Germline V gene lookup returns CDR1 LGHDT and CDR2 YNNKEL (reference sequence). This CDR3 spans 17 amino acids. The V and J ends lost 4 bases and 0 bases, in that order; junction bases with no gene match: 9. CDR3 region: CASSRSGTGFVNTEAFF. The CDR3 region has the DNA TGTGCCAGCAGCCGAAGCGGGACAGGGTTCGTGAACACTGAAGCTTTCTTT.

CDR3 protein: CASSQQGASGDTQYF. CDR3 nucleotides: TGTGCCAGCAGCCAACAGGGGGCGAGTGGAGATACGCAGTATTTT. The V and J genes are TRBV5-4 and TRBJ2-3, with 9 bases fitting TRBD1. The junction had 8 bases not matched to a gene; V was cut back by 4 bases and J by 5 bases. The CDR3 runs 15 residues. The V gene's germline CDR1 is SGHNT and CDR2 YYREEE (reference sequence).

This rearrangement joins TRBV11-3 to TRBJ2-2, with TRBD2 as a possible D gene (6 bases). The CDR3 sequence is 14 residues long. The germline V gene encodes CDR1 SGHNT and CDR2 YENEEA. V lost 3 bases to trimming and J lost 6 bases, with 11 bases between them. In DNA, the CDR3 is TGTGCCAGCAGCTTGTCGAGGGAGGCCGGGGAGCTGTTTTTT. It is translated as CASSLSREAGELFF.

The chain is built from TRBV18 and TRBJ1-5; D is unresolved. CDR1 and CDR2 (germline): KGHSH, LQKENI. Trimming took off 3 bases at V and 7 bases at J, with 10 bases between the two ends. This CDR3 has 13 residues. The CDR3 DNA follows: TGTGCCAGCTCACCGCAGGCGTGGCAGCCCCAGCATTTT. Its protein is CASSPQAWQPQHF.

The genes are TRBV6-5 and TRBJ1-4, with D possibly matching TRBD1 (5 bases). This CDR3 is built from 12 residues. V lost 6 bases and J 12 bases, leaving 14 bases between the germline ends. Germline CDR1 and CDR2: MNHEY and SVGAGI. For the CDR3, the DNA is TGTGCCAGCAGCGAGCCAGGGAGGGAACTGTTTTTT. Protein product: CASSEPGRELFF.

This clone was seen just once. The chain uses TRBV3-1 (or the pseudogene TRBV3-2) and TRBJ1-2; TRBD1 matches 8 bases. Germline lookup yields CDR1 LGHDT and CDR2 YNNKEL (reference sequence). This CDR3 region has 14 residues. Trimming cost V 7 bases and J 6 bases; bases outside gene matches: 10. CDR3 amino acids: CASTKGDRRDGYTF. DNA of the CDR3: TGTGCCAGCACCAAAGGGGACAGGAGGGATGGCTACACCTTC.

The chain is built from TRBV6-5 and TRBJ1-4, with a tentative D call TRBD1 (6 bases). V was cut by 0 bases and J by 10 bases, with 15 bases left in between. Germline V gene sequence: CDR1 MNHEY, CDR2 SVGAGI. This CDR3 has 15 amino acids. The CDR3 sequence is CASSYSRGGTGKLFF. DNA for the CDR3: TGTGCCAGCAGTTACTCGAGAGGGGGAACTGGAAAACTGTTTTTT.

The chain joins TRBV5-1 to TRBJ2-5; D uncertain. The CDR3 runs 15 residues. Per the germline V gene, CDR1 is SGHRS and CDR2 is YFSETQ. Trimming took 0 bases from V and 2 from J, leaving 11 bases between them. The CDR3 sequence is CASSLASSGQETQYF. The CDR3, as DNA: TGCGCCAGCAGCTTGGCTTCCTCCGGTCAAGAGACCCAGTACTTC. Full variable domain (missing parts from reference TRBV5-1 and TRBJ2-5): KAGVTQTPRYLIKTRGQQVTLSCSPISGHRSVSWYQQTPGQGLQFLFEYFSETQRNKGNFPGRFSGRQFSNSRSEMNVSTLELGDSALYLCASSLASSGQETQYFGPGTRLLVL.

The V gene is TRBV9, the J gene TRBJ2-2; D is uncertain. CDR1 and CDR2 (germline): SGDLS, YYNGEE. With 1 base removed from V and 0 bases from J, the gap between germline ends came to 7 bases. The length of the CDR3 is 15 residues. CDR3 loop: CASSVFSTNTGELFF. The DNA of the CDR3 is TGTGCCAGCAGCGTATTCAGTACGAACACCGGGGAGCTGTTTTTT.

This sequence joins TRBV2 and TRBJ1-2; TRBD1 might be the D (5 bases). The CDR3 is 15 amino acids. Between the trimmed V and J ends, which lost 5 bases and 4 bases, there was a span of 17 bases. Germline-derived CDR1 and CDR2 are SNHLY and FYNNEI. CDR3 residues: CASSSSGTGGYGYTF. DNA for the CDR3: TGTGCCAGCAGTTCTTCCGGGACGGGGGGCTATGGCTACACCTTC.

The V call is TRBV10-3, the J call TRBJ1-2; the D is unclear. This CDR3 has 12 residues. Germline V lookup: CDR1 ENHRY, CDR2 SYGVKD. Between the trimmed V and J ends, which lost 6 bases and 4 bases, there was a span of 9 bases. DNA of the CDR3: TGTGCCATCAGAACAGCTTCCTATGGCTACACCTTC. Its protein product is CAIRTASYGYTF.

This clone was recorded a few times. The chain is built from TRBV6-5 and TRBJ1-2; 7 bases line up with TRBD1. The CDR3 extends over 15 amino acids. V dropped 7 bases and J dropped 2; count of bases not matched to a gene: 10. Germline V gene lookup returns CDR1 MNHEY and CDR2 SVGAGI. The CDR3 loop reads CASKFEGAQNYGYTF. CDR3 sequence (DNA): TGTGCCAGCAAATTCGAGGGGGCGCAGAACTATGGCTACACCTTC.

The chain recombines TRBV28 with TRBJ1-1; 7 bases map to TRBD1. Unmatched junction bases numbered 5, after V lost 6 bases and J lost 4 bases. Germline CDR1 is MDHEN and CDR2 is SYDVKM. CDR3 length equals 13 residues. CDR3 loop: CASRAGGTTEAFF. The DNA of the CDR3 is TGTGCCAGCAGGGCAGGGGGTACCACTGAAGCTTTCTTT.

The rearrangement links TRBV3-1 (or the pseudogene TRBV3-2) to TRBJ1-1, with 9 bases that match TRBD1. Per the germline V gene, CDR1 is LGHDT and CDR2 is YNNKEL (reference sequence). There are 16 residues in the CDR3. Germline trimming cut 4 bases from V and 6 bases from J; bases unmatched to any gene: 12. CDR3 in amino acids: CASSRTRDRGFPEAFF. Written as DNA, the CDR3 is TGTGCCAGCAGCCGCACACGTGACAGGGGGTTCCCTGAAGCTTTCTTT.

The rearrangement uses TRBV9 and TRBJ2-2, with 12 bases lining up with TRBD2. The ends lost 2 bases at V and 5 bases at J; junction bases unmatched: 4. The CDR3 is 16 residues long. Germline V lookup: CDR1 SGDLS, CDR2 YYNGEE. This chain's CDR3 is CASSVMTSGGTGELFF. CDR3 coding DNA: TGTGCCAGCAGCGTGATGACTAGCGGGGGTACCGGGGAGCTGTTTTTT.

The chain is built from TRBV11-2 and TRBJ2-2; 9 bases are shared with TRBD2. CDR1 is SGHAT and CDR2 is FQNNGV in the germline V gene. After removal of 3 bases from V and 1 base from J, the junction contained 9 bases not matched to a gene. The length of the CDR3 is 18 residues. CDR3 sequence reads: CASSFGSAGGRNTGELFF. The CDR3, as DNA: TGTGCCAGCAGCTTCGGTTCCGCGGGGGGGCGGAACACCGGGGAGCTGTTTTTT.

The rearrangement uses TRBV7-3 and TRBJ2-2, with 7 bases fitting TRBD1. Germline V CDR1 and CDR2: SGHTA, FQGTGA. The junction had 1 base not matched to a gene; V was cut back by 5 bases and J by 1 base. This CDR3 comprises 14 residues. The DNA of the CDR3 is TGTGCCAGCAGCCCAGGGGGGAACACCGGGGAGCTGTTTTTT. Translated, it gives CASSPGGNTGELFF.

The chain links TRBV3-1 (or the pseudogene TRBV3-2) to TRBJ2-7; D possibly corresponds to TRBD1 (5 bases). CDR1 and CDR2 (germline): LGHDT, YNNKEL (reference sequence). This CDR3 has 15 amino acids. V was pared by 2 bases and J by 0 bases, with 11 bases between. This CDR3 is CASSQSRASSYEQYF. DNA of the CDR3: TGTGCCAGCAGCCAATCCAGGGCTAGCTCCTACGAGCAGTACTTC.

The V gene is TRBV5-6, the J gene TRBJ1-2, with 9 bases lining up with TRBD1. Germline V gene lookup returns CDR1 SGHDT and CDR2 YYEEEE. This CDR3 is built from 14 residues. V shed 3 bases and J 3 bases; nucleotides not matched to a gene: 3. CDR3 sequence: CASSYRDRDYGYTF. The CDR3 nucleotides read TGTGCCAGCAGCTACCGGGACAGGGACTATGGCTACACCTTC.

The V and J genes are TRBV7-9 and TRBJ1-5; 9 bases are shared with TRBD1. The CDR3 runs to 16 residues. CDR1 is SEHNR and CDR2 is FQNEAQ in the germline V gene (reference sequence). J was trimmed by 9 bases and V by 1 base; bases with no gene match: 10. DNA of the CDR3: TGTGCCAGCAGCTTAGGGTGGGACAGGGATGTGGGGCCCCAGCATTTT. It encodes CASSLGWDRDVGPQHF.